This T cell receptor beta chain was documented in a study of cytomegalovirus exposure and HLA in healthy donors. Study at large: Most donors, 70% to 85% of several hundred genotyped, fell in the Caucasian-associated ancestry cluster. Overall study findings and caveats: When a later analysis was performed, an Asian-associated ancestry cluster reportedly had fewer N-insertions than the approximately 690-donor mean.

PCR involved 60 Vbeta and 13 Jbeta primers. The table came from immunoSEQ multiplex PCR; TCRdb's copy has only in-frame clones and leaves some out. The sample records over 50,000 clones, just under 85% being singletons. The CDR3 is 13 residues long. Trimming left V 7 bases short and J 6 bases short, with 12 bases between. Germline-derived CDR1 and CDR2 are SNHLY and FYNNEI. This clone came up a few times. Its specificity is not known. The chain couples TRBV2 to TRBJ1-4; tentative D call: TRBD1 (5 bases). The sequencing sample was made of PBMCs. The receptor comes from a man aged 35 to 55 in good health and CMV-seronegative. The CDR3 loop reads CASTWGMDEKLFF. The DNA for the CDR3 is TGTGCCAGCACCTGGGGCATGGATGAAAAACTGTTTTTT.